The clone carrying this TCR beta chain was recorded many times. This sample is drawn from a study of low-dose radiotherapy and immunotherapy resistance in tumors. Study-wide context: Cyclophosphamide was given intravenously at 200 mg/m2 every two weeks, and each dose came one day before radiation and immunotherapy.

Alpha- and beta-chain coverage of first-strand cDNA came from TRAV- and TRBV-specific primers. The TCRs were subjected to amplification over around 19 PCR cycles employing a constant-region primer in conjunction with a V-primer adapter. TCRdb re-derived calls from the reads in MiXCR, one entry per CDR3 protein. The sample records 65,000 to 100,000 distinct CDR3 sequences, roughly a sixth being singletons. The sample's time point: before trial treatment. CDR1 is SGHRS, CDR2 YFSETQ, per germline. This CDR3 is built from 13 residues. Trimming removed 6 bases from V and 10 bases from J; junction bases left unmatched: 7.

This clonotype was obtained from a male donor with prostate cancer. Sequencing was performed on PBMCs, taken before treatment. V is TRBV5-1 and J is TRBJ2-1; 10 bases map to TRBD2. The DNA of the CDR3 is TGCGCCAGCACAACTAGCGGGGCGGGGGAGCAGTTCTTC. Its protein is CASTTSGAGEQFF.